The 15 T cell receptor beta chains in this list originate from one sample, sequenced in a study of cytomegalovirus exposure and HLA in healthy donors (TCRdb year 2017). Library method: the immunoSEQ multiplex PCR assay. For the multiplex PCR, a mixture combining 60 forward primers for TCR Vbeta segments and 13 reverse primers for TCR Jbeta segments was used. In its TCRdb copy, this immuneACCESS table keeps in-frame sequences only and misses some clones. Where compared with another copy, unresolved V genes explain less than half of these, and the others have no known cause. Present in this sample are 150,000 to 200,000 clones, more than 65% of which were seen just once. The top ten constitute about 1.3% of the sample. The sample taken for sequencing was PBMCs. All receptors come from a woman aged 50 to 65 in good health and CMV-seronegative.

The chain is built from TRBV6-5 and TRBJ1-3; a possible D gene is TRBD1 (6 bases). CDR1 is MNHEY, CDR2 SVGAGI, per germline. The germline V and J ends were trimmed by 9 bases and 3 bases, with 18 bases remaining between them. This CDR3 has 15 residues. CDR3: CASSRQQGGGNTIYF. CDR3 nucleotide sequence: TGTGCCAGTTCCCGCCAACAGGGCGGTGGAAACACCATATATTTT.

The gene calls are TRBV7-6 and TRBJ1-1, with a tentative D call TRBD1 (5 bases). This CDR3 contains 14 residues. Trimming took off 1 base at V and 2 bases at J, with 8 bases between the two ends. Germline CDR1 is SGHVS and CDR2 is FNYEAQ. CDR3 sequence reads: CASSLDRTNTEAFF. As DNA, the CDR3 is TGTGCCAGCAGCTTAGACCGGACAAACACTGAAGCTTTCTTT.

The gene calls are TRBV7-8 and TRBJ1-2, with D perhaps matching TRBD1 (6 bases). Between the trimmed V and J ends, which lost 5 bases and 2 bases, there was a span of 15 bases. CDR1 is SGHVS and CDR2 is FQNEAQ in the germline V gene. This CDR3 is built from 15 residues. The DNA of the CDR3 is TGTGCCAGCAGCCACAGGGTGGAAGGGAACTATGGCTACACCTTC. Amino acid sequence: CASSHRVEGNYGYTF.

This chain links TRBV6-6 with TRBJ1-2; weak D call: TRBD1 (6 bases). The CDR3 totals 16 residues. Germline CDR1 is MNHNY and CDR2 is SVGAGI (reference sequence). V was shortened by 5 bases and J by 4 bases, with 20 bases between the two germline ends. The CDR3 DNA reads as TGTGCCAGCAGTCTACAGGGAACCGTTCCCCGCTATGGCTACACCTTC. Protein product: CASSLQGTVPRYGYTF.

The chain carries TRBV5-6 and TRBJ1-1; 8 positions match TRBD1. The CDR3 extends over 15 amino acids. With V trimmed by 2 bases and J by 0 bases, 3 bases remained unmatched. Germline V lookup: CDR1 SGHDT, CDR2 YYEEEE. The CDR3 DNA reads TGTGCCAGCAGCTTTACACAGGGGGTGAACACTGAAGCTTTCTTT. This encodes CASSFTQGVNTEAFF. Complete variable domain (other parts from reference TRBV5-6 and TRBJ1-1): DAGVTQSPTHLIKTRGQQVTLRCSPKSGHDTVSWYQQALGQGPQFIFQYYEEEERQRGNFPDRFSGHQFPNYSSELNVNALLLGDSALYLCASSFTQGVNTEAFFGQGTRLTVV.

V and J are TRBV6-5 and TRBJ2-7, with 7 bases aligning to TRBD1. The V and J ends lost 4 bases and 1 base, in that order; junction bases with no gene match: 10. Germline lookup yields CDR1 MNHEY and CDR2 SVGAGI. This CDR3 spans 16 amino acids. This CDR3 is CASSSYRTGASYEQYF. In DNA, the CDR3 is TGTGCCAGCAGTTCGTATAGGACAGGCGCTTCCTACGAGCAGTACTTC.

The chain recombines TRBV6-1 with TRBJ1-1; 9 bases are shared with TRBD1. The CDR3 runs to 17 residues. The ends lost 4 bases at V and 5 bases at J; junction bases unmatched: 14. Germline V gene data show CDR1 as MNHNS and CDR2 as SASEGT. The CDR3 DNA reads TGTGCCAGCAGTGTCCCCGCCGGGACAGGGCTTATGACTGAAGCTTTCTTT. It is translated as CASSVPAGTGLMTEAFF.

This chain connects TRBV19 to TRBJ2-7; 7 positions match TRBD1. From germline, CDR1 is LNHDA and CDR2 SQIVND (reference sequence). This CDR3 region has 14 residues. J gave up 0 bases and V 1 base, and 0 bases lay outside the gene matches. The CDR3 bases are TGTGCCAGTAGTATAGGACAGGGCTCCTACGAGCAGTACTTC. Its protein product is CASSIGQGSYEQYF.

Comment on this clone: At one of its ends the junction is not consistent with the germline gene, which may arise from a read error. The chain is built from TRBV7-9 and TRBJ1-4; D is unresolved. Germline assignment: CDR1 SEHNR and CDR2 FQNEAQ (reference sequence). The CDR3 sequence is 12 residues long. The CDR3 is CSSSLGREKLFF. The CDR3 region has the DNA TGTTCCAGCAGCTTAGGGAGGGAAAAACTGTTTTTT.

The gene calls are TRBV7-8 and TRBJ1-2; TRBD1 agrees at 7 bases. J was trimmed by 2 bases and V by 3 bases; bases with no gene match: 6. The length of the CDR3 is 15 residues. CDR1 SGHVS and CDR2 FQNEAQ come from the germline V gene. DNA for the CDR3: TGTGCCAGCAGCTTCCTGGACAGGACAAACTATGGCTACACCTTC. Translating it yields CASSFLDRTNYGYTF. Full variable domain (remainder filled in from reference TRBV7-8 and TRBJ1-2): GAGVSQSPRYKVAKRGQDVALRCDPISGHVSLFWYQQALGQGPEFLTYFQNEAQLDKSGLPSDRFFAERPEGSVSTLKIQRTQQEDSAVYLCASSFLDRTNYGYTFGSGTRLTVV.

The rearrangement uses TRBV4-2 and TRBJ2-7; possible D gene TRBD2, 7 bases. This CDR3 comprises 19 residues. Germline V gene lookup returns CDR1 LGHNA and CDR2 YNFKEQ. Deletions cut 0 bases from V and 2 bases from J, with 23 bases between. In nucleotides, the CDR3 is TGTGCCAGCAGCCAAGATCCGTGGGCGGGGGCTGGGAATGCCTACGAGCAGTACTTC. Translated, it gives CASSQDPWAGAGNAYEQYF.

This chain joins TRBV28 and TRBJ1-5; TRBD1 matches 10 bases. This CDR3 comprises 17 residues. Germline values: CDR1 MDHEN, CDR2 SYDVKM. With 6 bases clipped from V and 9 bases from J, the junction kept 17 bases outside the gene matches. For the CDR3, the DNA is TGTGCCAGCAGCCGGAGACAGGGGGCTATGACCGTTTGGCCCCAGCATTTT. Translation gives CASSRRQGAMTVWPQHF.

The V call is TRBV6-1, the J call TRBJ1-2; 7 positions agree with TRBD1. CDR1 is MNHNS and CDR2 is SASEGT in the germline V gene. The CDR3 extends over 16 amino acids. V lost 1 base to trimming and J lost 2 bases; unmatched junction nucleotides: 7. The CDR3 DNA follows: TGTGCCAGCAGTGAAGTAGTGAGGACAGGCAACTATGGCTACACCTTC. Its translation: CASSEVVRTGNYGYTF.

The rearrangement links TRBV6-4 to TRBJ2-2; D is possibly TRBD2 (5 bases). Germline V CDR1 and CDR2: MRHNA, SNTAGT. The CDR3 runs 13 residues. V shed 2 bases and J shed 4 bases, with 5 bases lying between them. CDR3 in amino acids: CASSDGSTGELFF. As DNA, the CDR3 is TGTGCCAGCAGTGACGGGAGCACCGGGGAGCTGTTTTTT.

This chain joins TRBV27 and TRBJ2-1; unclear D gene. The CDR3 loop spans 13 amino acids. Trimming pared 2 bases from V and 2 bases from J, leaving 4 bases between. Per the germline V gene, CDR1 is MNHEY and CDR2 is SMNVEV (reference sequence). In nucleotides, the CDR3 is TGTGCCAGCAGTTTACGCGCCTACAATGAGCAGTTCTTC. Translation: CASSLRAYNEQFF.